Listed below are T cell receptor beta chains from one sample, sequenced in a study of blood T cell repertoires in COVID-19. Method: immunoSEQ multiplex PCR; TCRdb's copy keeps in-frame clones and lacks some. The sample records about 350,000 clones, more than 75% being singletons. The sample was PBMCs or T cells enriched from blood (not recorded which). The receptor source for this set is a woman aged 30 to 39 who had recovered from COVID-19. The CDR3 runs from the conserved cysteine through the conserved F or W. Each record gives: V gene, J gene, CDR3 protein.

V gene: TRBV5-8; J gene: TRBJ2-1; CDR3 protein: CATHPTGADEQFF
V gene: TRBV19; J gene: TRBJ2-1; CDR3 protein: CASSGLAGYEQFF
V gene: TRBV6-5; J gene: TRBJ1-5; CDR3 protein: CASTEQVNQPQHF
V gene: TRBV7-2; J gene: TRBJ1-2; CDR3 protein: CASSLESWAYGYTF
V gene: TRBV6-5; J gene: TRBJ1-5; CDR3 protein: CASNPTGESNQPQHF
V gene: TRBV27; J gene: TRBJ2-7; CDR3 protein: CASSSGVYEQYF
V gene: TRBV4-1; J gene: TRBJ1-1; CDR3 protein: CASSRGERVAFF
V gene: TRBV4-1; J gene: TRBJ2-3; CDR3 protein: CASSQEGSPSTDTQYF
V gene: TRBV6-5; J gene: TRBJ1-1; CDR3 protein: CASSETGNTEAFF
V gene: TRBV2; J gene: TRBJ2-7; CDR3 protein: CASSDGQSYSYEQYF
V gene: TRBV5-6; J gene: TRBJ1-6; CDR3 protein: CASSLSQGLDSPLHF
V gene: TRBV5-1; J gene: TRBJ2-1; CDR3 protein: CASSLSGGLYNEQFF
V gene: TRBV6-1; J gene: TRBJ2-7; CDR3 protein: CASSEAAIYEQYF
V gene: TRBV5-6; J gene: TRBJ2-2; CDR3 protein: CASTTPGQGAGELFF
V gene: TRBV28; J gene: TRBJ2-3; CDR3 protein: CASSPSGGHTDTQYF
V gene: TRBV12-3/TRBV12-4; J gene: TRBJ1-1; CDR3 protein: CASRTGTHGEAFF
V gene: TRBV5-4; J gene: TRBJ1-2; CDR3 protein: CASSLGGKGYGYTF
V gene: TRBV9; J gene: TRBJ1-1; CDR3 protein: CASSVRGRNTEAFF
V gene: TRBV7-2; J gene: TRBJ2-1; CDR3 protein: CASSQSGTSGGNEQFF
V gene: TRBV7-9; J gene: TRBJ2-5; CDR3 protein: CASSTTTGAGETQYF
V gene: TRBV7-3; J gene: TRBJ2-2; CDR3 protein: CASSLGRGANTGELFF
V gene: TRBV28; J gene: TRBJ2-3; CDR3 protein: CASSLFGSGGFTDTQYF
V gene: TRBV4-1; J gene: TRBJ2-7; CDR3 protein: CASRGWNSSGGIYEQYF
V gene: TRBV19; J gene: TRBJ2-3; CDR3 protein: CASSIQRGGAADTQYF
V gene: TRBV6-5; J gene: TRBJ1-6; CDR3 protein: CATQFTDRANSPLHF
V gene: TRBV3-1/TRBV3-2; J gene: TRBJ1-6; CDR3 protein: CASSQDYTGGNSPLHF
V gene: TRBV5-5; J gene: TRBJ1-2; CDR3 protein: CASSSWTAPGGYTF
V gene: TRBV30; J gene: TRBJ1-2; CDR3 protein: CAWSVARIYGYTF
V gene: TRBV27; J gene: TRBJ1-5; CDR3 protein: CASKGQGYGGNQPQHF
V gene: TRBV7-9; J gene: TRBJ2-7; CDR3 protein: CASSPGDRPGSYEQYF
V gene: TRBV7-2; J gene: TRBJ2-7; CDR3 protein: CASSSTGVNSYEQYF
V gene: TRBV15; J gene: TRBJ1-2; CDR3 protein: CATSREGGFYGYTF
V gene: TRBV19; J gene: TRBJ2-7; CDR3 protein: CASSITRRSPYEQYF
V gene: TRBV6-5; J gene: TRBJ2-3; CDR3 protein: CASISTPGRDTQYF
V gene: TRBV2; J gene: TRBJ1-4; CDR3 protein: CASEVREKLFF
V gene: TRBV11-1; J gene: TRBJ1-2; CDR3 protein: CASSVSGTGGSYGYTF
V gene: TRBV5-6; J gene: TRBJ2-5; CDR3 protein: CASSHTGDSQETQYF
V gene: TRBV5-1; J gene: TRBJ1-2; CDR3 protein: CASSPGGRGYGYTF
V gene: TRBV4-3; J gene: TRBJ2-1; CDR3 protein: CASSQDLRGGRNEQFF
V gene: TRBV5-1; J gene: TRBJ1-3; CDR3 protein: CASSATSSGNTIYF
V gene: TRBV28; J gene: TRBJ2-1; CDR3 protein: CASSSDRAPSNEQFF
V gene: TRBV9; J gene: TRBJ1-4; CDR3 protein: CASSAGQGAQTNEKLFF
V gene: TRBV5-6; J gene: TRBJ1-5; CDR3 protein: CASSSGTGDSNQPQHF
V gene: TRBV7-2; J gene: TRBJ1-2; CDR3 protein: CASSDLWANYGYTF
V gene: TRBV10-3; J gene: TRBJ1-2; CDR3 protein: CAIAKTGFYGYTF
V gene: TRBV19; J gene: TRBJ1-1; CDR3 protein: CASTPIGENTEAFF
V gene: TRBV9; J gene: TRBJ2-7; CDR3 protein: CASSVTSGGVPYEQYF
V gene: TRBV6-5; J gene: TRBJ1-1; CDR3 protein: CASRDSGPTYTEAFF
V gene: TRBV3-1/TRBV3-2; J gene: TRBJ1-2; CDR3 protein: CASSSMTGAFYGYTF
V gene: TRBV5-1; J gene: TRBJ1-2; CDR3 protein: CASSLDRAGDGYTF
V gene: TRBV24-1; J gene: TRBJ2-1; CDR3 protein: CATSATSGGVHNEQFF
V gene: TRBV11-2; J gene: TRBJ1-1; CDR3 protein: CASSLQVSATEAFF
V gene: TRBV4-1; J gene: TRBJ1-4; CDR3 protein: CASSRLWVVTNEKLFF
V gene: TRBV19; J gene: TRBJ2-3; CDR3 protein: CASSARASGGPGTQYF
V gene: TRBV3-1/TRBV3-2; J gene: TRBJ1-2; CDR3 protein: CASSPATGRGYTF
V gene: TRBV5-1; J gene: TRBJ2-1; CDR3 protein: CASSLNRGTGNNEQFF
V gene: TRBV5-1; J gene: TRBJ2-2; CDR3 protein: CASSFLEGGELFF
V gene: TRBV5-1; J gene: TRBJ1-1; CDR3 protein: CASSKRQGAITEAFF
V gene: TRBV3-1/TRBV3-2; J gene: TRBJ1-2; CDR3 protein: CASSREGANYGYTF